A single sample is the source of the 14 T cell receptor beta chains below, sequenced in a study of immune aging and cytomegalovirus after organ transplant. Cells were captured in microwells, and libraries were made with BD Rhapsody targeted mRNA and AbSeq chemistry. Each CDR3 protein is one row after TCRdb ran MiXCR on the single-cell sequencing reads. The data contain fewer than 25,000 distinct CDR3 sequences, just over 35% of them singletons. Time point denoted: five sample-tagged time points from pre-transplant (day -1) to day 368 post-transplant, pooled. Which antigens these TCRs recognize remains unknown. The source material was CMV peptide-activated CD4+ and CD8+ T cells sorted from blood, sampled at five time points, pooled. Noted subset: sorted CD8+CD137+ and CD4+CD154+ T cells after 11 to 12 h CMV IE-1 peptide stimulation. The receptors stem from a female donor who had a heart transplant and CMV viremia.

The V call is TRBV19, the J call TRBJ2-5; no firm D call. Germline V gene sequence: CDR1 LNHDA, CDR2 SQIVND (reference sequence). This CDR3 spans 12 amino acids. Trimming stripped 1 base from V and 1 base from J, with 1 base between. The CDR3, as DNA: TGTGCCAGTAGTATAGGCCAAGAGACCCAGTACTTC. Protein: CASSIGQETQYF.

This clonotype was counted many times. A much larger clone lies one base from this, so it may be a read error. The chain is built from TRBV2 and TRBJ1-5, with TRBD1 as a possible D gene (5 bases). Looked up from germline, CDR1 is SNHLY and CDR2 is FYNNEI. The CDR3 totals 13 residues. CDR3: CAGSKQGNQPQHF. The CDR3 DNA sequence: TGTGCCGGCAGTAAACAGGGCAATCAGCCCCAGCATTTT. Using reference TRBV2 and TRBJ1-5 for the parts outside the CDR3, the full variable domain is EPEVTQTPSHQVTQMGQEVILRCVPISNHLYFYWYRQILGQKVEFLVSFYNNEISEKSEIFDDQFSVERPDGSNFTLKIRSTKLEDSAMYFCAGSKQGNQPQHFGDGTRLSIL.

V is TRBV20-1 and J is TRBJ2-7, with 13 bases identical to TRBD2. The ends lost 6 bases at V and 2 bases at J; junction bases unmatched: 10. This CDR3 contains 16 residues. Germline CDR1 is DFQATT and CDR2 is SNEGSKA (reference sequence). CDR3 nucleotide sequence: TGCAGTGCCACCCGACTAGCGGGAGGAGGGACCTACGAGCAGTACTTC. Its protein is CSATRLAGGGTYEQYF.

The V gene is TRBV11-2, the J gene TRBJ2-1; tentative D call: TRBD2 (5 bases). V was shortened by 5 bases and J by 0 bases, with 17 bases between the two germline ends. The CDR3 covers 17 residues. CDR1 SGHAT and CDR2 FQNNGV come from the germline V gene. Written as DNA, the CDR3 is TGTGCCAGCAGCCTCCTAAGCGGTGGCCCCTCCTACAATGAGCAGTTCTTC. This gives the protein CASSLLSGGPSYNEQFF.

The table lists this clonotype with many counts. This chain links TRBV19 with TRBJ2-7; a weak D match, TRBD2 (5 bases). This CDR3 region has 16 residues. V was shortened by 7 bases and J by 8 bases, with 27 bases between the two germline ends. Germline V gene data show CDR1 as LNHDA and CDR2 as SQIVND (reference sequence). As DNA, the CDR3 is TGTGCCAGTAAGGATAGGAGGAGCGGTCCCCAGGTGCAGCAGTACTTC. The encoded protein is CASKDRRSGPQVQQYF.

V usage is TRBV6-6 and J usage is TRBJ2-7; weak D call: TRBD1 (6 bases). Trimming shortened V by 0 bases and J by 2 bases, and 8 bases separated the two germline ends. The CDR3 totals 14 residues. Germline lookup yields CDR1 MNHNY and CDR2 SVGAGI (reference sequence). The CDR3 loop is CASSYSGQPYEQYF. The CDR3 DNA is TGTGCCAGCAGTTACTCTGGACAGCCCTACGAGCAGTACTTC.

CDR3 sequence: CASSDYRGPNTEAFF. The DNA of the CDR3 is TGTGCCAGCAGTGATTACAGGGGGCCGAACACTGAAGCTTTCTTT. This rearrangement joins TRBV14 to TRBJ1-1; 9 bases are shared with TRBD1. With V trimmed by 6 bases and J by 1 base, 6 bases remained unmatched. Germline V gene data show CDR1 as SGHDN and CDR2 as FVKESK. The CDR3 runs to 15 residues.

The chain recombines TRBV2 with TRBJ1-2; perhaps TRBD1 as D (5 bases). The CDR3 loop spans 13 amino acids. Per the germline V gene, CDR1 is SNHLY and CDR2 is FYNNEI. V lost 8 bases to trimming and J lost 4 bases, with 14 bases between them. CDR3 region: CASSPTAAYGYTF. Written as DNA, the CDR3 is TGTGCCAGCTCCCCGACAGCCGCCTATGGCTACACCTTC.

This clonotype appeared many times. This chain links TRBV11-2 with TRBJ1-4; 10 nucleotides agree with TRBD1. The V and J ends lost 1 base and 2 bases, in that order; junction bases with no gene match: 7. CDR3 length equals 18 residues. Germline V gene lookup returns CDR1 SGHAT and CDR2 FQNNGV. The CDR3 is CASSLGGQGRWTNEKLFF. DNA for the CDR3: TGTGCCAGCAGCTTAGGGGGACAGGGGCGTTGGACTAATGAAAAACTGTTTTTT.

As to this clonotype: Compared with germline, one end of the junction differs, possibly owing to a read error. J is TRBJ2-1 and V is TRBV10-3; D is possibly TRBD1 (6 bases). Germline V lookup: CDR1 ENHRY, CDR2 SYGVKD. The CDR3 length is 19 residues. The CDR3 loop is CVISVKVFMKQGPYNEQFF. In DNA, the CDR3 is TGTGTCATCAGTGTGAAGGTATTTATGAAACAGGGTCCCTACAATGAGCAGTTCTTC.

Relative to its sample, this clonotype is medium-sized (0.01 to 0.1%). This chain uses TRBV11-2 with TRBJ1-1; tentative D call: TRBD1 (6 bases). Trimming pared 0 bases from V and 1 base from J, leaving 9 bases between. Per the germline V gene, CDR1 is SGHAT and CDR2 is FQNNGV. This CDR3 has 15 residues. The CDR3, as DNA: TGTGCCAGCAGCTTAGAGCGGGGGCCGAACACTGAAGCTTTCTTT. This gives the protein CASSLERGPNTEAFF.

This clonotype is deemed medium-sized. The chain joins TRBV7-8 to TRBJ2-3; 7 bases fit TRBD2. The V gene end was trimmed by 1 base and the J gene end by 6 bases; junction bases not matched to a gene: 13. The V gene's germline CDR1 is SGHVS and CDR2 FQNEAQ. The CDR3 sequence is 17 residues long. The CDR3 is CASSLDRGGPLRDTQYF. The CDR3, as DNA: TGTGCCAGCAGCTTAGATCGGGGAGGGCCTTTACGCGATACGCAGTATTTT.

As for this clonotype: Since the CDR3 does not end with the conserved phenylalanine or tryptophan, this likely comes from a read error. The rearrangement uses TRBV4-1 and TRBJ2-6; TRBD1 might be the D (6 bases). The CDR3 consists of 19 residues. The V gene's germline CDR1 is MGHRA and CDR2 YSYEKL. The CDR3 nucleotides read TGCGCCAGCAGCCAAGTTGGTTTGCAGGACCGCTCAGGGGCCAACATCCTGACTTAC. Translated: CASSQVGLQDRSGANILTY.

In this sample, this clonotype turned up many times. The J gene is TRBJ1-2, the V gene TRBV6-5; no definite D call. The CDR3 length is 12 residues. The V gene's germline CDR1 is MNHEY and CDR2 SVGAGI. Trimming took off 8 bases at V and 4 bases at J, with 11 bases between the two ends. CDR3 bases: TGTGCCAGCTCGAGACGGGGCTATGGCTACACCTTC. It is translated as CASSRRGYGYTF.